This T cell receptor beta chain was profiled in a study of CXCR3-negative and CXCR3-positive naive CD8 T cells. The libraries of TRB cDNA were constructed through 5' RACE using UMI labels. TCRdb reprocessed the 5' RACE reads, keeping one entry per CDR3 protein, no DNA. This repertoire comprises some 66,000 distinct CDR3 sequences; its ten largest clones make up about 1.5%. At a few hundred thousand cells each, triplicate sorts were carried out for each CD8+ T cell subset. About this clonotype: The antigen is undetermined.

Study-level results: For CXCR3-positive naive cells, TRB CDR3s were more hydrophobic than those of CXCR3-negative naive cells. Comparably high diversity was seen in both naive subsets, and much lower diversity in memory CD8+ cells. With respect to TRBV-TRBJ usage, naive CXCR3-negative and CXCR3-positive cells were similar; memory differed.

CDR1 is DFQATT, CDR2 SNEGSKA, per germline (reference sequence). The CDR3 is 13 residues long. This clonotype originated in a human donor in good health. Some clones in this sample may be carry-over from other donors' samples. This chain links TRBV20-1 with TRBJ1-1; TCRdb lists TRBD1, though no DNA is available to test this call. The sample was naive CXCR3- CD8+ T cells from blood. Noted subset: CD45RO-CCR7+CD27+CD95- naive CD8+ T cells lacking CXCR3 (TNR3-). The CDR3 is CSATGGRVTEAFF.